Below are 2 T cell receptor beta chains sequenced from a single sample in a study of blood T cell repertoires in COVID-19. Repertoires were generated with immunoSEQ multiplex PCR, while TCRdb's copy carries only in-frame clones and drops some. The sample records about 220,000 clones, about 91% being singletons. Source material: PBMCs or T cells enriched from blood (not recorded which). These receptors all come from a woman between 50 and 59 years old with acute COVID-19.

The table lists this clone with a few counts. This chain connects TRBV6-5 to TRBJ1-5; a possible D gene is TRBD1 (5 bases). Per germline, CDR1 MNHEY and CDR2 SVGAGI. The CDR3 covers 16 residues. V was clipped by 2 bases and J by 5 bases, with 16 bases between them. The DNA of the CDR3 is TGTGCCAGCAGTTACGGGGGGACGGGCGGGGATCAGCCCCAGCATTTT. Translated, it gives CASSYGGTGGDQPQHF.

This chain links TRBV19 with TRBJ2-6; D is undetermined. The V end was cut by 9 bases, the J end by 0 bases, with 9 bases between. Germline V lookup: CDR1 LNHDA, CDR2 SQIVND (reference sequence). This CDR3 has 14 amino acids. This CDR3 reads CASRPYSGANVLTF. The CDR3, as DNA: TGTGCCAGCAGGCCCTACTCTGGGGCCAACGTCCTGACTTTC.